This T cell receptor beta chain appears in the sequencing data of a study of vaccination and CD4 T cells after COVID-19. The treatment here: roughly ten-day PBMC culture with coronavirus spike peptide pools or control peptides (ViraFEST assay). ViraFEST expanded antigen-specific T cells with peptide pools, then sequenced TCRs. The study sequenced cultured CD4+ T cell DNA using the Oncomine TCR Beta short-read assay. Genomic DNA from cultured CD4+ T cells was extracted. MiXCR, run by TCRdb on the PCR reads, gives a single entry per CDR3 protein. The table records about 14,000 distinct CDR3 sequences, 29% of them present only once. A word on this clonotype: Its antigen is as yet unknown.

CDR1 is KGHSH and CDR2 is LQKENI in the germline V gene. The CDR3 is 15 amino acids. Trimming cost V 3 bases and J 8 bases, with 19 bases left between them. This TCR came from a human donor who received a COVID-19 vaccine. The rearrangement joins TRBV18 to TRBJ1-2, with D uncertain. The input for sequencing was CD4+ T cells from blood, cultured in vitro, taken before SARS-CoV-2 vaccination. The CDR3 sequence: CASSPLQDISGGYTF. The CDR3 coding sequence is TGTGCCAGCTCACCTCTCCAAGACATCTCGGGGGGCTACACCTTC. The variable domain in full, completed from reference TRBV18 and TRBJ1-2, reads NAGVMQNPRHLVRRRGQEARLRCSPMKGHSHVYWYRQLPEEGLKFMVYLQKENIIDESGMPKERFSAEFPKEGPSILRIQQVVRGDSAAYFCASSPLQDISGGYTFGSGTRLTVV.